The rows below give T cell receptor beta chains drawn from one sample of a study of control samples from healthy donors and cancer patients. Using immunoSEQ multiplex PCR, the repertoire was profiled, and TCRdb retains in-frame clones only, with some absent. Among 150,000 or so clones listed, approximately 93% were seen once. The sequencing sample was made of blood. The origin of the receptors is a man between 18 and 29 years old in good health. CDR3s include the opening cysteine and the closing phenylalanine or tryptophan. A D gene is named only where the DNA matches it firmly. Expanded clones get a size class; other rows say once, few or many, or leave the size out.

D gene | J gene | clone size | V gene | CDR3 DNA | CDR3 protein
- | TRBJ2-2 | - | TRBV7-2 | TGTGCCAGCAGCTTAGGAGGACCCAACACCGGGGAGCTGTTTTTT | CASSLGGPNTGELFF
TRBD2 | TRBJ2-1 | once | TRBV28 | TGTGCCAGCAGTTTATCCCGGACTAGCGGGGCTTACAATGAGCAGTTCTTC | CASSLSRTSGAYNEQFF
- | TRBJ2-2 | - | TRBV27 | TGTGCCAGCAGTTCGAGGGGAACCGGGGAGCTGTTTTTT | CASSSRGTGELFF
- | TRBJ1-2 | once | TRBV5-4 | TGTGCCAGCAGCTTGAACGCGAACTATGGCTACACCTTC | CASSLNANYGYTF
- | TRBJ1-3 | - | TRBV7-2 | TGTGCCAGCAGGTCCCTGAACACCATATATTTT | CASRSLNTIYF
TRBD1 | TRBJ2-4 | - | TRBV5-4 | TGTGCCAGCAGCACGAACCCCACAGGGGTGGGCACCTTTCAGTACTTC | CASSTNPTGVGTFQYF
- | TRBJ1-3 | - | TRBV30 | TGTGCCTGGAGTACAGGGAACTCTGGAAACACCATATATTTT | CAWSTGNSGNTIYF
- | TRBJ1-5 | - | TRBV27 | TGTGCCAGCAAGCCTCGAGACAGAAATCAGCCCCAGCATTTT | CASKPRDRNQPQHF
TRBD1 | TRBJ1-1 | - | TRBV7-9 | TGTGCCAGCAGCTCTTCCCCGAAGGGGGCTCGAGCTTTCTTT | CASSSSPKGARAFF
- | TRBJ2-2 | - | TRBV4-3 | TGCGCCAGCAGCCAAGATCGAGCTGCCGCCGGGGAGCTGTTTTTT | CASSQDRAAAGELFF
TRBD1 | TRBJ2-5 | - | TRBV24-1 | TGTGCCACCAGTGATAATCACAGGGGAGAGACCCAGTACTTC | CATSDNHRGETQYF
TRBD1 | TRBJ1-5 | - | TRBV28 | TGTGCCACCGCCGAGACAGGGGACAATCAGCCCCAGCATTTT | CATAETGDNQPQHF
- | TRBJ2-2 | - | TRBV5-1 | TGCGCCAGCAGTTGGGGTCCCGGGGAGCTGTTTTTT | CASSWGPGELFF
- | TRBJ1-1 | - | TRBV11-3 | TGTGCCAGCAGCCGCCGGGGGGAGAACACTGAAGCTTTCTTT | CASSRRGENTEAFF
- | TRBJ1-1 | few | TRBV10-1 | TGCGCCAGCAGTGATGGACGGAACACTGAAGCTTTCTTT | CASSDGRNTEAFF
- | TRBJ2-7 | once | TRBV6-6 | TGTGCCAGCAGTTACTCGATTGGCAGGGGTGAGGGACAGTACTTC | CASSYSIGRGEGQYF
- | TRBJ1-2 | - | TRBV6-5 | TGTGCCAGCAGTCCTGCAACCCTCAACTATGGCTACACCTTC | CASSPATLNYGYTF
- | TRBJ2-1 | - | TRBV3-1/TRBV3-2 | TGTGCCAGCAGCCCGGTAGCGAATGAGCAGTTCTTC | CASSPVANEQFF
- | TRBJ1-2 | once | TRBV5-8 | TGTGCCAGCAGCTTGGAACAGGAGTCAGGAGGCTACACCTTC | CASSLEQESGGYTF
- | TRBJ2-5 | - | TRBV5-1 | TGCGCCAGCAGCTTGGAGGGCAGGGTTCGACAGACCCAGTACTTC | CASSLEGRVRQTQYF
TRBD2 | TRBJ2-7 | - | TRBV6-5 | TGTGCCAGCAGTTACGTGGCTAGCGGAGGGGCCCAGCAGTACTTC | CASSYVASGGAQQYF
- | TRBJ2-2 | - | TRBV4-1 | TGCGCCAGCAGCCAAGCTTCCACTAGACCGCACGGGGAGCTGTTTTTT | CASSQASTRPHGELFF
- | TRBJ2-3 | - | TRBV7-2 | TGTGCCAGCAGCTTAGCCGGAGGGTCGGATACGCAGTATTTT | CASSLAGGSDTQYF
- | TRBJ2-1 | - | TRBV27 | TGTGCCAGCACCTATAGCCGGGGCGGGGACAATGAGCAGTTCTTC | CASTYSRGGDNEQFF
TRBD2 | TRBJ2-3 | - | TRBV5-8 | TGTGCCAGCAGCCGAGGATGGGGACTAGCGGGTTCGGATACGCAGTATTTT | CASSRGWGLAGSDTQYF
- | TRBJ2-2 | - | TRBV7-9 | TGTGCCAGCAGCTTAGTTACGGGTCCCGGGGAGCTGTTTTTT | CASSLVTGPGELFF
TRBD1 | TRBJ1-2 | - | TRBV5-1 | TGCGCCAGCAGGGGGACAGGGGACTATGGCTACACCTTC | CASRGTGDYGYTF
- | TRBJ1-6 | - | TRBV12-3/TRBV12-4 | TGTGCCAGCAGTTTTCTCTATAATTCACCCCTCCACTTT | CASSFLYNSPLHF
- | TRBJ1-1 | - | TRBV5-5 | TGTGCCAGCAGCTTCATCTTTGGCCCCGGGACTGAAGCTTTCTTT | CASSFIFGPGTEAFF
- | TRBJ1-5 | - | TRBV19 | TGTGCCAGTTCTCTGGTTCGGGGGAGGGGCAATCAGCCCCAGCATTTT | CASSLVRGRGNQPQHF
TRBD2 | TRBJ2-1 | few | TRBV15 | TGTGCCACCAGCAGAGCGGGCGGGAGAGACAATGAGCAGTTCTTC | CATSRAGGRDNEQFF
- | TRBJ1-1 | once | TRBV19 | TGTGCCAGTAGTATGACCTCGGACACTGAAGCTTTCTTT | CASSMTSDTEAFF
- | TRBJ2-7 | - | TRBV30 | TGTGCCTGGAGTGGGGGAGGAGGAGGGGTCTACGAGCAGTACTTC | CAWSGGGGGVYEQYF
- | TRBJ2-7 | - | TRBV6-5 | TGTGCCAGCGAGGGCAGGTACGAGCAGTACTTC | CASEGRYEQYF
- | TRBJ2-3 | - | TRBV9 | TGTGCCAGCAGCGCATCCAAGAGCACAGATACGCAGTATTTT | CASSASKSTDTQYF
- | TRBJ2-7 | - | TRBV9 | TGTGCCAGCAGCGTAGTAGAGTTCTCCTACGAGCAGTACTTC | CASSVVEFSYEQYF
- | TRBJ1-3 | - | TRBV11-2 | TGTGCCAGCAGCTTCAAACTGATTGGAAACACCATATATTTT | CASSFKLIGNTIYF
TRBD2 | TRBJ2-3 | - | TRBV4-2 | TGTGCCAGCAGCCAACTAGCGGGAGGGACAGATACGCAGTATTTT | CASSQLAGGTDTQYF
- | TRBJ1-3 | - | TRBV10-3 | TGTGCCATCAGTGATACCGGGTCTCGGGAAGGAAACACCATATATTTT | CAISDTGSREGNTIYF
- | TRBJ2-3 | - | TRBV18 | TGTGCCAGCTACTCTCTACACCTTGATTTGACAGATACGCAGTATTTT | CASYSLHLDLTDTQYF
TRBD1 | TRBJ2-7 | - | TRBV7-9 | TGTGCCAGCAGCTCCATGACAGGGGAACACGAGCAGTACTTC | CASSSMTGEHEQYF
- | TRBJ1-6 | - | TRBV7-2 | TGTGCCAGCAGTCCTCCCAATTCACCCCTCCACTTT | CASSPPNSPLHF
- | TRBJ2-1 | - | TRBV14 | TGTGCCAGCAGCCAAAGGATAAACCTAGCTCAGCAGTTCTTC | CASSQRINLAQQFF
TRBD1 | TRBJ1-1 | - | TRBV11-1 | TGTGCCAGCAGCCCGTGGGACAGAGAGAACACTGAAGCTTTCTTT | CASSPWDRENTEAFF
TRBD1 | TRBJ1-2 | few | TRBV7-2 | TGTGCCAGCAGCCTCCAGGGACAGTTCTATGGCTACACCTTC | CASSLQGQFYGYTF
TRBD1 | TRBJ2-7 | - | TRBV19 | TGTGCCAGTAGTACCCTCATGGACAGGATTGGCGGCTACGAGCAGTACTTC | CASSTLMDRIGGYEQYF
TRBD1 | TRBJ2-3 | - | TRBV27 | TGTGCCAGCAGTTCCTTATGGCCTACGCGACAGGGGTACACAGATACGCAGTATTTT | CASSSLWPTRQGYTDTQYF
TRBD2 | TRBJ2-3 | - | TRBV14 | TGTGCCAGCAGCCAACAAAATCCCCTCATAGCGGGAGAGGAAGATACGCAGTATTTT | CASSQQNPLIAGEEDTQYF
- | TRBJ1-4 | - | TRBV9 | TGTGCCAGCAGCGTAGGCGTGGGGTTCGGCGAAAAACTGTTTTTT | CASSVGVGFGEKLFF
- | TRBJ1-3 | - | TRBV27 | TGTGCCAGCAGTTTAACGGTTGGAAACACCATATATTTT | CASSLTVGNTIYF
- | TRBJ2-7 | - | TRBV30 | TGTGCCTGGAGTGGGGGTACGCCCTACGAGCAGTACTTC | CAWSGGTPYEQYF
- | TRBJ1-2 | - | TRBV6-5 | TGTGCCAGCAGTTACCGATCCCACTATGGCTACACCTTC | CASSYRSHYGYTF
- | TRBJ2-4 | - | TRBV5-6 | TGTGCCAGCAGCTTGGCTTCAGGGAAAGCCAAAAACATTCAGTACTTC | CASSLASGKAKNIQYF